The clone carrying this TCR beta chain showed up many times. This specimen belongs to a study of T-cell reconstitution after alpha-beta-depleted transplantation in children. Construction of the TCRbeta library involved unique molecular identifiers. TCRdb recomputed calls from the PCR reads with MiXCR, one row per CDR3 protein. The data show hundreds of thousands of distinct CDR3 sequences, with roughly 13% seen just once and approximately 0.8% held by the top ten. CDR1 and CDR2 from the germline V gene are LGHDT and YNNKEL (reference sequence). The CDR3 sequence is 15 residues long. Trimming pared 0 bases from V and 5 bases from J, leaving 13 bases between.

V is TRBV3-1 and J is TRBJ2-5; no definite D call. The clonotype was recovered from a girl aged 2 to 10 with congenital amegakaryocytic thrombocytopenia, due to receive a stem cell transplant. This specimen consisted of PBMCs, obtained before TCRalphabeta/CD19-depleted stem cell transplant. The CDR3 bases are TGTGCCAGCAGCCAAGATTTAGCTAGGTCTGAGACCCAGTACTTC. This translates into CASSQDLARSETQYF.